Listed below are T cell receptor beta chains from one sample, sequenced in a study of blood T cell repertoires in COVID-19. Method: immunoSEQ multiplex PCR; TCRdb's copy keeps in-frame clones and lacks some. This sample has 210,000 or so clones, with 65% to 90% found just once. Material: peripheral blood. Receptors were obtained from a man aged 50-60 years with COVID-19, enrolled during active disease. CDR3s include the opening cysteine and the closing phenylalanine or tryptophan. Each record gives: clone size, V gene, J gene, D gene, CDR3 DNA, CDR3 protein. A D gene is named only where the DNA matches it firmly. Expanded clones are given a class, and other clones once, few, many or no size at all.

abundance: -; v_gene: TRBV28; j_gene: TRBJ1-1; d_gene: TRBD1; CDR3nt: TGTGCCAGCATCAGAGGGGGACAGGGAGACACTGAAGCTTTCTTT; CDR3aa: CASIRGGQGDTEAFF
abundance: once; v_gene: TRBV5-1; j_gene: TRBJ2-3; d_gene: -; CDR3nt: TGCGCCAGCAGCCCGGTCGCTAGTTCAGATACGCAGTATTTT; CDR3aa: CASSPVASSDTQYF
abundance: -; v_gene: TRBV11-2; j_gene: TRBJ2-5; d_gene: -; CDR3nt: TGTGCCAGCAGCTTAGTGGGGGGATTTCAAGAGACCCAGTACTTC; CDR3aa: CASSLVGGFQETQYF
abundance: -; v_gene: TRBV6-6; j_gene: TRBJ2-2; d_gene: TRBD2; CDR3nt: TGTGCCAGCAGCTCCGGGGGGCTTCGGACTAGCGGAGACACCGGGGAGCTGTTTTTT; CDR3aa: CASSSGGLRTSGDTGELFF
abundance: -; v_gene: TRBV10-3; j_gene: TRBJ2-5; d_gene: TRBD2; CDR3nt: TGTGCCATCACCGCGCAACTAGCGGGGGGCAAAGAGACCCAGTACTTC; CDR3aa: CAITAQLAGGKETQYF
abundance: -; v_gene: TRBV2; j_gene: TRBJ1-3; d_gene: -; CDR3nt: TGTGCCAGCAGTGATCAGGTCGGGTTGACTAACTCTGGAAACACCATATATTTT; CDR3aa: CASSDQVGLTNSGNTIYF
abundance: -; v_gene: TRBV7-2; j_gene: TRBJ2-5; d_gene: TRBD1; CDR3nt: TGTGCCAGCAGTCCAGGGGGAAGACAAGAGACCCAGTACTTC; CDR3aa: CASSPGGRQETQYF
abundance: -; v_gene: TRBV7-8; j_gene: TRBJ1-1; d_gene: TRBD1; CDR3nt: TGTGCCAGCAGCTTAGTACCCTGGACAGGGGGCACCACTGAAGCTTTCTTT; CDR3aa: CASSLVPWTGGTTEAFF
abundance: few; v_gene: TRBV5-1; j_gene: TRBJ2-1; d_gene: -; CDR3nt: TGCGCCAGCAGCTCCCGGGAGACCGGGTACAATGAGCAGTTCTTC; CDR3aa: CASSSRETGYNEQFF
abundance: -; v_gene: TRBV4-2; j_gene: TRBJ1-1; d_gene: TRBD1; CDR3nt: TGTGCCAGCAGCCACCGCTACAGGGGTTGGACTGAAGCTTTCTTT; CDR3aa: CASSHRYRGWTEAFF
abundance: many; v_gene: TRBV9; j_gene: TRBJ2-1; d_gene: -; CDR3nt: TGTGCCAGCAGCGTAGAAGCGTTCTCCTACAATGAGCAGTTCTTC; CDR3aa: CASSVEAFSYNEQFF
abundance: -; v_gene: TRBV10-3; j_gene: TRBJ2-3; d_gene: -; CDR3nt: TGTGCCATCAACAGGGTCGGGCTCACAGATACGCAGTATTTT; CDR3aa: CAINRVGLTDTQYF
abundance: -; v_gene: TRBV2; j_gene: TRBJ1-1; d_gene: -; CDR3nt: TGTGCCAGCAGTGAAAACAGGACAAGGGATTGGGAAGCTTTCTTT; CDR3aa: CASSENRTRDWEAFF
abundance: -; v_gene: TRBV5-5; j_gene: TRBJ2-7; d_gene: -; CDR3nt: TGTGCCAGCAGCTTAGGAGGGAACTACGAGCAGTACTTC; CDR3aa: CASSLGGNYEQYF
abundance: few; v_gene: TRBV2; j_gene: TRBJ1-5; d_gene: -; CDR3nt: TGTGCCAGCAGCATCGACATGAGCAATCAGCCCCAGCATTTT; CDR3aa: CASSIDMSNQPQHF
abundance: -; v_gene: TRBV6-5; j_gene: TRBJ1-5; d_gene: -; CDR3nt: TGTGCCACCTCCCGACAGGATAGCAATCAGCCCCAGCATTTT; CDR3aa: CATSRQDSNQPQHF
abundance: -; v_gene: TRBV30; j_gene: TRBJ1-1; d_gene: TRBD1; CDR3nt: TGTGCCTGGGCCACCAGGGGGCTCGGTGAAGCTTTCTTT; CDR3aa: CAWATRGLGEAFF
abundance: -; v_gene: TRBV20-1; j_gene: TRBJ1-1; d_gene: -; CDR3nt: TGCAGTGCTAGACAGGGGACTGAAGCTTTCTTT; CDR3aa: CSARQGTEAFF
abundance: -; v_gene: TRBV18; j_gene: TRBJ1-1; d_gene: -; CDR3nt: TGTGCCAGCTCACCACGGTCAGGGGCCCCGAACACTGAAGCTTTCTTT; CDR3aa: CASSPRSGAPNTEAFF
abundance: -; v_gene: TRBV10-3; j_gene: TRBJ2-6; d_gene: TRBD1; CDR3nt: TGTGCCACCCGGACAGGGATGTGGGGGGCCAACGTCCTGACTTTC; CDR3aa: CATRTGMWGANVLTF
abundance: once; v_gene: TRBV3-1/TRBV3-2; j_gene: TRBJ1-6; d_gene: -; CDR3nt: TGTGCCAGCAGCCAAGATCGGGCGAGGGTTAATTCACCCCTCCACTTT; CDR3aa: CASSQDRARVNSPLHF
abundance: once; v_gene: TRBV2; j_gene: TRBJ2-5; d_gene: -; CDR3nt: TGTGCCAGCATCTGGCAGGGAGGCCCCGGAGAGACCCAGTACTTC; CDR3aa: CASIWQGGPGETQYF
abundance: once; v_gene: TRBV4-2; j_gene: TRBJ2-1; d_gene: TRBD2; CDR3nt: TGTGCCAGCAGCCAAGATCTCCTCTATAGCGGGGGACAATACAATGAGCAGTTCTTC; CDR3aa: CASSQDLLYSGGQYNEQFF
abundance: -; v_gene: TRBV10-3; j_gene: TRBJ2-7; d_gene: TRBD2; CDR3nt: TGTGCCATCAGCCTTAGCGGGGGGCCTTACGAGCAGTACTTC; CDR3aa: CAISLSGGPYEQYF
abundance: -; v_gene: TRBV19; j_gene: TRBJ1-1; d_gene: -; CDR3nt: TGTGCCAGTAGTATGAAGGGAGACACTGAAGCTTTCTTT; CDR3aa: CASSMKGDTEAFF